The TCR beta chain under discussion was sequenced for a study of blood T cell repertoires in COVID-19. Study-level background: Material from acute and convalescent COVID-19 was sourced from the United States, Italy and Spain. T cells, B-cell-depleted T cells, or PBMCs supplied cDNA or gDNA.

This clone has a single count. In germline, CDR1 is MNHNY, CDR2 SVGAGI (reference sequence). The CDR3 is 17 amino acids. Trimming at V came to 5 bases and at J to 4 bases, leaving 10 bases not matched to a gene. In the authors' workflow: Reference gene primer amplification in the assay estimated nucleated cell counts. Only in-frame clones appear in the TCRdb table, and some are missing; sequencing was by immunoSEQ multiplex PCR. The D gene and trimming were derived from the DNA, and the V and J assignments and clone size from that table. The profile shows around 130,000 clones, roughly 84% of them singletons.

The material sequenced was peripheral blood. The source is a human donor in a cohort sampled during active COVID-19. The rearrangement uses TRBV6-6 and TRBJ2-5, with 13 bases matching TRBD2. The CDR3 sequence: CASSLGLAGVGGETQYF. The CDR3 bases are TGTGCCAGCAGTCTCGGACTAGCGGGGGTAGGTGGAGAGACCCAGTACTTC.